Below are 20 T cell receptor beta chains sequenced from a single sample in a study of blood T cell repertoires in COVID-19 (dated by TCRdb to between 2020 and 2021). The library was obtained by the immunoSEQ multiplex PCR assay. This is the immuneACCESS table as TCRdb keeps it, with only in-frame sequences that have V and J called. A part of the clones is gone; compared with another copy, unresolved V genes explain less than half, and the rest is unexplained. Across this sample there are 300,000 or so clones, with around 90% seen only once. 1% of the sample is taken by the ten largest. The sequenced sample was peripheral blood. The source is a man aged 50-59 years with active or convalescent COVID-19.

V is TRBV5-1 and J is TRBJ1-3; D might be TRBD1 (6 bases). CDR3 size: 14 residues. Germline values: CDR1 SGHRS, CDR2 YFSETQ. The V and J ends lost 3 bases and 4 bases respectively, with 11 bases between them. DNA for the CDR3: TGCGCCAGCAGCTCTACAGGGTCAGGAAACACCATATATTTT. It yields the protein CASSSTGSGNTIYF.

The chain has TRBV4-1 and TRBJ2-7, with 7 nucleotides matching TRBD2. In germline, CDR1 is MGHRA, CDR2 YSYEKL. The length of the CDR3 is 15 residues. V gave up 2 bases and J gave up 2 bases; unmatched junction bases: 6. The DNA for the CDR3 is TGCGCCAGCAGCCAACCCGGGACTACCACCTACGAGCAGTACTTC. Amino acids: CASSQPGTTTYEQYF.

The V and J genes are TRBV30 and TRBJ1-3; no clear D gene. The CDR3 length is 14 residues. CDR1 is GTSNPN, CDR2 SVGIG, per germline (reference sequence). The V end lost 1 base, the J end lost 0 bases, and 7 bases lay between the germline ends. CDR3 DNA: TGTGCCTGGAGTGGGGCGAGCTCTGGAAACACCATATATTTT. It translates to CAWSGASSGNTIYF.

CDR3 nucleotide sequence: TGTGCCAGTAGGCCGACAGGGGTCGGTGTTTCACCCCTCCACTTT. This translates into CASRPTGVGVSPLHF. This sequence joins TRBV19 and TRBJ1-6; 8 nucleotides agree with TRBD1. J lost 9 bases, V lost 6 bases, and 10 bases had no gene match. Per the germline V gene, CDR1 is LNHDA and CDR2 is SQIVND (reference sequence). The CDR3 runs to 15 residues.

This chain joins TRBV28 and TRBJ1-2; D is unclear. Germline CDR1 reads MDHEN; CDR2 reads SYDVKM. Trimming left V 1 base short and J 0 bases short, with 9 bases between. CDR3 length: 15 amino acids. The CDR3 DNA reads TGTGCCAGCAGTTTATTCTTCAGTTCTAACTATGGCTACACCTTC. This translates into CASSLFFSSNYGYTF.

V and J are TRBV5-1 and TRBJ2-2; 8 bases match TRBD1. The trim removed 6 bases at V and 4 bases at J, leaving 5 bases unmatched. The germline gives CDR1 SGHRS, CDR2 YFSETQ. The CDR3 runs to 14 residues. Written as DNA, the CDR3 is TGCGCCAGCAACAGGGGGGATACCACCGGGGAGCTGTTTTTT. It is translated as CASNRGDTTGELFF. The whole variable domain, filled in from reference TRBV5-1 and TRBJ2-2, reads KAGVTQTPRYLIKTRGQQVTLSCSPISGHRSVSWYQQTPGQGLQFLFEYFSETQRNKGNFPGRFSGRQFSNSRSEMNVSTLELGDSALYLCASNRGDTTGELFFGEGSRLTVL.

This clone was found once. The chain combines TRBV2 with TRBJ1-2; D perhaps matches TRBD1 (5 bases). The CDR3 is made up of 12 amino acids. The germline V gene has CDR1 SNHLY and CDR2 FYNNEI. V gave up 6 bases and J gave up 5 bases, with 10 bases separating them. Here the CDR3 reads CASRLDSYGYTF. CDR3 nucleotides: TGTGCCAGCAGACTCGACAGTTATGGCTACACCTTC.

The chain carries TRBV3-1 (or the pseudogene TRBV3-2) and TRBJ2-7; the match to TRBD2 covers 12 bases. Trimming cost V 4 bases and J 4 bases; bases outside gene matches: 8. This CDR3 is built from 16 residues. CDR1 is LGHDT, CDR2 YNNKEL, per germline (reference sequence). The CDR3 bases are TGTGCCAGCAGCCCCCCGGGACTAGCGGGTGCTTACGAGCAGTACTTC. It codes for CASSPPGLAGAYEQYF.

The chain employs TRBV5-1 and TRBJ1-1, with 9 bases matching TRBD1. This CDR3 has 15 amino acids. CDR1 is SGHRS and CDR2 is YFSETQ in the germline V gene. With 4 bases clipped from V and 4 bases from J, the junction kept 8 bases outside the gene matches. In DNA, the CDR3 is TGCGCCAGCAGCCCGGACAGGGGAATGGGCACTGAAGCTTTCTTT. This sequence encodes CASSPDRGMGTEAFF.

CDR3 sequence (DNA): TGCGCCAGCAGCTTGTGGCCAGGGAACACTGAAGCTTTCTTT. Translated: CASSLWPGNTEAFF. This chain connects TRBV5-1 to TRBJ1-1; no definite D call. V lost 1 base and J 1 base, leaving 8 bases between the germline ends. Germline values: CDR1 SGHRS, CDR2 YFSETQ. The CDR3 has 14 amino acids.

J is TRBJ2-7 and V is TRBV28; no clear D. This CDR3 spans 18 amino acids. V was shortened by 0 bases and J by 2 bases, with 20 bases between the two germline ends. The V gene's germline CDR1 is MDHEN and CDR2 SYDVKM. CDR3 in amino acids: CASSLWSGIGTIAYEQYF. DNA of the CDR3: TGTGCCAGCAGTTTATGGAGTGGTATTGGTACTATTGCCTACGAGCAGTACTTC.

The V and J genes are TRBV28 and TRBJ1-5; no clear D. Per the germline V gene, CDR1 is MDHEN and CDR2 is SYDVKM. Between the trimmed V and J ends, which lost 3 bases and 4 bases, there was a span of 7 bases. The length of the CDR3 is 13 residues. The CDR3 DNA is TGTGCCAGCAGTTTCCAGATGAATCAGCCCCAGCATTTT. This codes for CASSFQMNQPQHF.

This clone was counted once. This sequence joins TRBV7-2 and TRBJ2-5; D possibly corresponds to TRBD2 (5 bases). The CDR3 is made up of 13 amino acids. Germline CDR1 and CDR2: SGHTA and FQGNSA. Trimming left V 5 bases short and J 4 bases short, with 11 bases between. CDR3 residues: CASSNTGRETQYF. The DNA of the CDR3 is TGTGCCAGCAGCAATACTGGGAGAGAGACCCAGTACTTC.

A word on this clone: This CDR3 is also generated by other DNA sequences in the sample. The chain links TRBV6-5 to TRBJ1-5; 8 nucleotides line up with TRBD1. Germline values: CDR1 MNHEY, CDR2 SVGAGI. The CDR3 extends over 13 amino acids. The J segment lost 6 bases and the V segment lost 5 bases, leaving 3 bases of the junction unmatched. The CDR3 protein is CASSPDRGQPQHF. Here the CDR3 DNA reads TGTGCCAGCAGTCCCGACAGGGGTCAGCCCCAGCATTTT.

This clone was observed once. This chain joins TRBV19 and TRBJ1-2; D is perhaps TRBD1 (6 bases). The V and J ends lost 3 bases and 5 bases respectively, with 13 bases between them. This CDR3 is built from 14 residues. Germline V CDR1 and CDR2: LNHDA, SQIVND (reference sequence). The chain's CDR3 is CASSIRLGAYGYTF. CDR3 DNA: TGTGCCAGTAGTATCCGCCTGGGGGCTTATGGCTACACCTTC.

The CDR3 coding sequence is TGTGCCAGCAGCTTGAGAGAGGCGGGAGGCACCGGGGAGCTGTTTTTT. This encodes CASSLREAGGTGELFF. The chain recombines TRBV5-6 with TRBJ2-2; 8 bases map to TRBD2. The V gene end was trimmed by 1 base and the J gene end by 4 bases; junction bases not matched to a gene: 6. The CDR3 consists of 16 residues. Germline V gene data show CDR1 as SGHDT and CDR2 as YYEEEE.

The chain is built from TRBV6-1 and TRBJ2-3, with D possibly matching TRBD1 (7 bases). The CDR3 is made up of 16 amino acids. Trimming took 0 bases from V and 1 from J, leaving 11 bases between them. The germline CDR1 and CDR2 sequences are MNHNS and SASEGT. CDR3: CASSEAGGGGTDTQYF. CDR3 bases: TGTGCCAGCAGTGAAGCAGGAGGGGGCGGCACAGATACGCAGTATTTT.

The chain links TRBV27 to TRBJ2-1; a weak D match, TRBD2 (6 bases). The length of the CDR3 is 15 residues. Trimming stripped 3 bases from V and 7 bases from J, with 16 bases between. Germline assignment: CDR1 MNHEY and CDR2 SMNVEV (reference sequence). In DNA form, the CDR3 reads TGTGCCAGCAGTTTGGCGGGGCGTTCTCTGAATGAGCAGTTCTTC. This translates into CASSLAGRSLNEQFF.

The rearrangement joins TRBV27 to TRBJ2-7, with D perhaps TRBD2 (6 bases). CDR3 length: 14 amino acids. V lost 0 bases, J lost 4 bases, and 10 bases lay in between. Germline CDR1 and CDR2: MNHEY and SMNVEV (reference sequence). The CDR3 sequence: CASSLSGTLYEQYF. DNA of the CDR3: TGTGCCAGCAGTTTATCCGGGACTCTTTACGAGCAGTACTTC.

The V and J genes are TRBV3-1 (or the pseudogene TRBV3-2) and TRBJ1-6; maybe TRBD1 (5 bases). Germline V CDR1 and CDR2: LGHDT, YNNKEL (reference sequence). The CDR3 length is 15 residues. The V gene lost 2 bases and the J gene lost 5 bases, with 10 bases spanning the gap. Here the CDR3 DNA reads TGTGCCAGCAGCCAACAAACAGGAAATAATTCACCCCTCCACTTT. Its protein product is CASSQQTGNNSPLHF.